The TCR beta chain described here comes from a study of cytomegalovirus exposure and HLA in healthy donors. Study-wide results and caveats: TCR clusters originating in the first cohort tended to co-occur in the approximately 130 validation repertoires, according to a later analysis. The study recorded 160 or so TCR beta chains that were cytomegalovirus-associated. Specificity for CMV antigens was confirmed in vitro for three of the CMV-associated chains. According to reports, the classifier identified cytomegalovirus status with high specificity and sensitivity.

As concerns this clone: Its antigen is not identified.

The CDR3 is 15 residues long. J gave up 3 bases and V 2 bases, and 4 bases lay outside the gene matches. CDR1 and CDR2 (germline): MNHNS, SASEGT. Clones were sequenced by immunoSEQ multiplex PCR, and TCRdb holds only the in-frame ones, with some missing. Altogether about 160,000 clones are present, around nine tenths being singletons, with the ten largest covering over 9%. The receptor comes from a woman between 18 and 30 years old in good health and CMV-seropositive. The J gene is TRBJ2-1, the V gene TRBV6-1, with TRBD2 identical over 7 bases. The sequenced sample was PBMCs. CDR3 loop: CASSERRGIYNEQFF. In DNA form, the CDR3 reads TGTGCCAGCAGTGAAAGGCGGGGGATCTACAATGAGCAGTTCTTC.